The T cell receptor beta chain described here comes from a study of a mutant IDH1 vaccine in newly diagnosed glioma. Across the study: Treated patients had a mean age of roughly 39 years and a roughly 62% male, around 40% female split.

Time point here: week 5, during vaccination. One vaccine dose held 300 ug of mutant IDH1 20-mer peptide and came with topical imiquimod. The assay was immunoSEQ multiplex PCR, and TCRdb's table has in-frame clones only and misses some. The sample contains approximately 60,000 clones, more than 80% of which appear only once. In the case of this clone: Its target is unknown.

The sequencing used PBMCs, collected from a glioma patient whose treatment included an IDH1 peptide vaccine. The sequence was obtained from a woman aged 35 to 49 with glioma.

The CDR3 loop reads CASSWTGFREKLFF. The CDR3 coding sequence is TGTGCCAGCAGTTGGACAGGGTTTAGAGAAAAACTGTTTTTT. The chain recombines TRBV2 with TRBJ1-4, with 8 bases fitting TRBD1. Germline V CDR1 and CDR2: SNHLY, FYNNEI. This CDR3 is built from 14 residues. Losses at the gene ends were 5 bases for V and 8 bases for J; bases not matched to a gene: 7.